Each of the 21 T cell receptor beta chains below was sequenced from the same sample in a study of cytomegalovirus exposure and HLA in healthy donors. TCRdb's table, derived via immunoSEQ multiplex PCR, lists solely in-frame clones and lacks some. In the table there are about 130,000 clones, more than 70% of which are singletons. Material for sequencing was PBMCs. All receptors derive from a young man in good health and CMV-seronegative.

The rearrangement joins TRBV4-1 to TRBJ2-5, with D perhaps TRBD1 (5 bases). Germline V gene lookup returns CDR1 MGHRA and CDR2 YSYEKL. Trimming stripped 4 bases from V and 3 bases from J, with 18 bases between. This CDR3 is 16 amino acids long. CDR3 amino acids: CASSPGAVLPEETQYF. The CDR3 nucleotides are TGCGCCAGCAGCCCTGGGGCCGTACTACCGGAAGAGACCCAGTACTTC.

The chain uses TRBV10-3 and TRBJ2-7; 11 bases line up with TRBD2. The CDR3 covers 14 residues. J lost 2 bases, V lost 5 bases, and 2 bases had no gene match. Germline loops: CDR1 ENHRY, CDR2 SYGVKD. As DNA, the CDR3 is TGTGCCATCAGTATTAGCGGGAGGGCCTACGAGCAGTACTTC. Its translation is CAISISGRAYEQYF.

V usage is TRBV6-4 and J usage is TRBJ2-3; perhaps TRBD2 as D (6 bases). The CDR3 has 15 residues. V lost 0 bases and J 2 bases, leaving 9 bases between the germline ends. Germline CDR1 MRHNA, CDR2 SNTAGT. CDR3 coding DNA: TGTGCCAGCAGTGACTCGGCGGGGCCCACAGATACGCAGTATTTT. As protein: CASSDSAGPTDTQYF.

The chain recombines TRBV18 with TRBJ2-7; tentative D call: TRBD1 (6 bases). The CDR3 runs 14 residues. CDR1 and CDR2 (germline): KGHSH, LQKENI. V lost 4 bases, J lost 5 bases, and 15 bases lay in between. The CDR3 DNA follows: TGTGCCAGCTCACTAGACTACACAGGGAACGAGCAGTACTTC. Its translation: CASSLDYTGNEQYF.

The CDR3 spells CASSRPGQGTTEAFF. Written as DNA, the CDR3 is TGTGCCAGCAGTCGACCGGGACAGGGGACAACTGAAGCTTTCTTT. The gene calls are TRBV27 and TRBJ1-1; 10 nucleotides agree with TRBD1. The germline CDR1 and CDR2 sequences are MNHEY and SMNVEV (reference sequence). The CDR3 runs to 15 residues. V gave up 5 bases and J gave up 5 bases; unmatched junction bases: 8.

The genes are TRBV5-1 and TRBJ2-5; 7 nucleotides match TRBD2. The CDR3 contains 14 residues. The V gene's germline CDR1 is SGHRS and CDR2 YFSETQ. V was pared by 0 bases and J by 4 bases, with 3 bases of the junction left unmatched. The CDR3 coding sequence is TGCGCCAGCAGCTTGGGAGCGGGACGAGAGACCCAGTACTTC. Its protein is CASSLGAGRETQYF.

The CDR3 DNA is TGCGCCAGCAGCTTGGGACTAGTGGTAAACACCGGGGAGCTGTTTTTT. It translates to CASSLGLVVNTGELFF. The V call is TRBV5-1, the J call TRBJ2-2; tentatively, D is TRBD2 (6 bases). The germline V and J ends were trimmed by 0 bases and 2 bases, with 11 bases remaining between them. The CDR3 loop spans 16 amino acids. In germline, CDR1 is SGHRS, CDR2 YFSETQ.

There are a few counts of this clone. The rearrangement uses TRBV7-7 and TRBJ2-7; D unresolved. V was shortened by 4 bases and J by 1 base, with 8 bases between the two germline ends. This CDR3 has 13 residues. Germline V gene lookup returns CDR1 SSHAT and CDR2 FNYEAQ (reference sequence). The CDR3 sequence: CASSSSFSYEQYF. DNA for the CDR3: TGTGCCAGCAGCTCCAGTTTTTCCTACGAGCAGTACTTC. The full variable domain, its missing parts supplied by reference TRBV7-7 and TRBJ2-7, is GAGVSQSPRYKVTKRGQDVTLRCDPISSHATLYWYQQALGQGPEFLTYFNYEAQPDKSGLPSDRFSAERPEGSISTLTIQRTEQRDSAMYRCASSSSFSYEQYFGPGTRLTVT.

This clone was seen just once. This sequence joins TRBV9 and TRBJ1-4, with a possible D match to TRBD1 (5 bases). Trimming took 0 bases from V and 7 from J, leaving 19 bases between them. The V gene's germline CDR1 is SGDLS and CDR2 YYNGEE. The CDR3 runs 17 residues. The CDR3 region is CASSVDPTGDAREKLFF. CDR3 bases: TGTGCCAGCAGCGTAGACCCGACGGGGGACGCTCGTGAAAAACTGTTTTTT.

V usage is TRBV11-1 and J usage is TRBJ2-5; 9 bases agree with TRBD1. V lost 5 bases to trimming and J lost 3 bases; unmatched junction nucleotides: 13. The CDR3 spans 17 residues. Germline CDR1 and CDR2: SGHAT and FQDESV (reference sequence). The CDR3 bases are TGTGCCAGCAGCCAAGGATCTTGGGACAGGGTTGAAGAGACCCAGTACTTC. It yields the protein CASSQGSWDRVEETQYF.

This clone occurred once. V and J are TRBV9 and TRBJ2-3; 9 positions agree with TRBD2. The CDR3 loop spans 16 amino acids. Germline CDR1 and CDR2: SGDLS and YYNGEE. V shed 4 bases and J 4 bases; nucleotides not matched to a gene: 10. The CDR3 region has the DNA TGTGCCAGCAGCCCCGATAGGCTAGCGGGATCAGATACGCAGTATTTT. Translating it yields CASSPDRLAGSDTQYF.

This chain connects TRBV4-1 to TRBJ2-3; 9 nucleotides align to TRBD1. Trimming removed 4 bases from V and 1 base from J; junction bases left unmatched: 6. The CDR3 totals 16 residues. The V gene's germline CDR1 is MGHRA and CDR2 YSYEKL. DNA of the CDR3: TGCGCCAGCAGCCCCTTGGACAGGGGAGGCACAGATACGCAGTATTTT. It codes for CASSPLDRGGTDTQYF.

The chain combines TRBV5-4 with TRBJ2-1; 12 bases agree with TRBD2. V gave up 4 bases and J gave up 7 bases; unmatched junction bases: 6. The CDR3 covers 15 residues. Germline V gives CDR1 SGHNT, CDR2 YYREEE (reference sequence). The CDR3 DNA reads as TGTGCCAGCAGCCCTAGCGGGAGGGCAGGGAATGAGCAGTTCTTC. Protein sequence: CASSPSGRAGNEQFF. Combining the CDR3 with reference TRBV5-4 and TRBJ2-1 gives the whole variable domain ETGVTQSPTHLIKTRGQQVTLRCSSQSGHNTVSWYQQALGQGPQFIFQYYREEENGRGNFPPRFSGLQFPNYSSELNVNALELDDSALYLCASSPSGRAGNEQFFGPGTRLTVL.

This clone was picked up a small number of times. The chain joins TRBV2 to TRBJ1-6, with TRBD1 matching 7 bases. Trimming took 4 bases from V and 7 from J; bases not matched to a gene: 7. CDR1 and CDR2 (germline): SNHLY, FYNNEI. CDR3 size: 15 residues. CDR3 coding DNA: TGTGCCAGCAGTGGGCAGGGACAGCGAAATTCACCCCTCCACTTT. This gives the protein CASSGQGQRNSPLHF.

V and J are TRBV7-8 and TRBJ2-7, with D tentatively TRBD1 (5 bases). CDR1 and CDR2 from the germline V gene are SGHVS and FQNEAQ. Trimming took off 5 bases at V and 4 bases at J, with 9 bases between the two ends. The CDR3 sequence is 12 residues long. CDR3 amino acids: CASSPDRYEQYF. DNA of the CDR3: TGTGCCAGCAGCCCCGACAGATACGAGCAGTACTTC.

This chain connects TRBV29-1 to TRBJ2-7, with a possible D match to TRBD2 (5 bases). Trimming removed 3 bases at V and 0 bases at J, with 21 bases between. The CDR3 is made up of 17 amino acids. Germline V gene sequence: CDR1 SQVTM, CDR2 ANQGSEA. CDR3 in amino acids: CSVEVSGWAESSYEQYF. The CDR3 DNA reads TGCAGCGTTGAGGTTTCGGGATGGGCAGAGAGCTCCTACGAGCAGTACTTC.

CDR3 coding DNA: TGTGCCAGCAGCCCCCTCCCGGGATTACGCTATGGCTACACCTTC. Residues: CASSPLPGLRYGYTF. V gene TRBV7-3 combines with J gene TRBJ1-2; D not resolved. Germline V gene sequence: CDR1 SGHTA, CDR2 FQGTGA. This CDR3 region has 15 residues. The V and J ends lost 5 bases and 4 bases respectively, with 17 bases between them.

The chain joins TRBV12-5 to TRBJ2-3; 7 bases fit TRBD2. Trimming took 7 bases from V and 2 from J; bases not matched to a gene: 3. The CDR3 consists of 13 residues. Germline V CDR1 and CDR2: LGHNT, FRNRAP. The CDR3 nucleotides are TGTGCTAGTGAGCGGGGTTACACAGATACGCAGTATTTT. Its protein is CASERGYTDTQYF. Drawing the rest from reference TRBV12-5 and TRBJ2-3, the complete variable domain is DARVTQTPRHKVTEMGQEVTMRCQPILGHNTVFWYRQTMMQGLELLAYFRNRAPLDDSGMPKDRFSAEMPDATLATLKIQPSEPRDSAVYFCASERGYTDTQYFGPGTRLTVL.

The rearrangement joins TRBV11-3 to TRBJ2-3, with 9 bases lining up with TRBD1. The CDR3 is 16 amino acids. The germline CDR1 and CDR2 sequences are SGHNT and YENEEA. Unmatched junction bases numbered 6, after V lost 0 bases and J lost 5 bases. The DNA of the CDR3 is TGTGCCAGCAGCTTAGAGCGGACAGGGGTGAAAGATACGCAGTATTTT. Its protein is CASSLERTGVKDTQYF. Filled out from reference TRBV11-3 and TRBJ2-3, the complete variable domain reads EAGVVQSPRYKIIEKKQPVAFWCNPISGHNTLYWYLQNLGQGPELLIRYENEEAVDDSQLPKDRFSAERLKGVDSTLKIQPAELGDSAVYLCASSLERTGVKDTQYFGPGTRLTVL.

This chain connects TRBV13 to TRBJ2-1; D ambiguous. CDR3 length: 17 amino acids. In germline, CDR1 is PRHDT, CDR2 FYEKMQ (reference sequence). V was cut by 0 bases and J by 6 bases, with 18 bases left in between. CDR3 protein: CASSLGTLVYGSNEQFF. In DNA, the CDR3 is TGTGCCAGCAGCTTAGGCACCCTAGTTTATGGAAGCAATGAGCAGTTCTTC. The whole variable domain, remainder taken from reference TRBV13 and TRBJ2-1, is AAGVIQSPRHLIKEKRETATLKCYPIPRHDTVYWYQQGPGQDPQFLISFYEKMQSDKGSIPDRFSAQQFSDYHSELNMSSLELGDSALYFCASSLGTLVYGSNEQFFGPGTRLTVL.

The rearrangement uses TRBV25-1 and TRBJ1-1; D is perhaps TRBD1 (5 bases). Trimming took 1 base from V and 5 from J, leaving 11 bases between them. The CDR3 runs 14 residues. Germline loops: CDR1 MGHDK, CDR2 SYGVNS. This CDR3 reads CASSEFQGWTEAFF. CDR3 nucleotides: TGTGCCAGCAGTGAATTTCAGGGTTGGACTGAAGCTTTCTTT.